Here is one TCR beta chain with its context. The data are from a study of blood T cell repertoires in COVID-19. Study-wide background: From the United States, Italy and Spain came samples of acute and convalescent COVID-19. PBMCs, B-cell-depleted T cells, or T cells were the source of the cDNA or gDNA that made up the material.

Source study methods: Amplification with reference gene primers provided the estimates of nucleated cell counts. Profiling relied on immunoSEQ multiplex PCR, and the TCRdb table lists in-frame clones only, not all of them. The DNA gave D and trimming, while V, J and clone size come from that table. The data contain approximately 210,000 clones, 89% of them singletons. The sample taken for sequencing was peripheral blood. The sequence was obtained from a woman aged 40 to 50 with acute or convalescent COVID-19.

CDR3 loop: CASSWGDGTVQFF. CDR3 bases: TGTGCCAGCAGCTGGGGGGATGGGACAGTGCAGTTCTTC. The chain is built from TRBV5-5 and TRBJ2-1, with D possibly matching TRBD1 (7 bases). Trimming took off 3 bases at V and 12 bases at J, with 16 bases between the two ends. This CDR3 region has 13 residues. The V gene's germline CDR1 is SGHKS and CDR2 YYEKEE (reference sequence). The full variable domain, rest sourced from reference TRBV5-5 and TRBJ2-1, is DAGVTQSPTHLIKTRGQQVTLRCSPISGHKSVSWYQQVLGQGPQFIFQYYEKEERGRGNFPDRFSARQFPNYSSELNVNALLLGDSALYLCASSWGDGTVQFFGPGTRLTVL.